The source of this TCR beta chain is a study of spatial heterogeneity in lung cancer. Across the study: Sequencing of follow-up PBMC samples took place when they were available, at a median of roughly 25 months after resection.

The CDR3 has 14 amino acids. Germline CDR1 is DFQATT and CDR2 is SNEGSKA (reference sequence). V lost 4 bases and J lost 6; bases outside the gene matches: 11. Unique molecular identifiers tagged every individual TCR cDNA molecule. In TCRdb, the 5' RACE reads were re-called with MiXCR into one record per CDR3 protein. The repertoire consists of under 150,000 distinct CDR3 sequences, with 11% occurring once and the leading ten covering approximately 24%. This sample's time point: blood at routine non-recurrence follow-up after resection. No cell sorting; template was whole RNA from tumor, lung tissue or PBMC.

The sequence was obtained from a female donor with early-stage non-small cell lung cancer. The chain has TRBV20-1 and TRBJ1-2; TRBD1 agrees at 7 bases. Sequencing was performed on PBMCs, taken at follow-up. CDR3 nucleotides: TGCAGTGCTACTTTAACAGGGGCGGTTAATGGCTACACCTTC. Translating it yields CSATLTGAVNGYTF.